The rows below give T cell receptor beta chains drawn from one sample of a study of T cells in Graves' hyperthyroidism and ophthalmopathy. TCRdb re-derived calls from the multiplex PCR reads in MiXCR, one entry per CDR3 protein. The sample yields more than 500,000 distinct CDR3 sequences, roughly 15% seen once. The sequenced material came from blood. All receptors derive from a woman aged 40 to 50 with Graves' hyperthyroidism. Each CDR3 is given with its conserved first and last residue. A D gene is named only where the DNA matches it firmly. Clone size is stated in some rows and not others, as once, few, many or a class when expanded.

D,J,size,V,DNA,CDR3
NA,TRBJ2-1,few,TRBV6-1,TGTGCCAGCAGTGAAGTGCAGGGATTATACAATGAGCAGTTCTTC,CASSEVQGLYNEQFF
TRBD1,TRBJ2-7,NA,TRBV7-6,TGTGCCAGCAGCCCCTGGGACAGCGAGCAGTACTTC,CASSPWDSEQYF
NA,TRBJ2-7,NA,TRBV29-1,TGCAGCGTTGAAGGGCAGCTCATCCCGGGGGAGCAGTACTTC,CSVEGQLIPGEQYF
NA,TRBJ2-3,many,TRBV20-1,TGCAGTGCTAGCGGCCCCGCAGATACGCAGTATTTT,CSASGPADTQYF
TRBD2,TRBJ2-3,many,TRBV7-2,TGTGCCAGCAGCGAACTAGCGGGAGCTGGAGATACGCAGTATTTT,CASSELAGAGDTQYF
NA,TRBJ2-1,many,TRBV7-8,TGTGCCAGCAGCCACGGGATCCTCTCCTACAATGAGCAGTTCTTC,CASSHGILSYNEQFF
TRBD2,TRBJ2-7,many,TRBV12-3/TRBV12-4,TGTGCCAGCAGTTTAAGTGCGGGGGGAAGCGAGCAGTACTTC,CASSLSAGGSEQYF
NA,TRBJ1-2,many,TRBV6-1,TGTGCCAGCAGTTTTCGTGCGACTAACTATGGCTACACCTTC,CASSFRATNYGYTF
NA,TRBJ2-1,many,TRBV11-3,TGTGCCAGCAGCGCTCGTACTAGCTCCTACAATGAGCAGTTCTTC,CASSARTSSYNEQFF
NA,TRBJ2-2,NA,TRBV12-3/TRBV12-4,TGTGCCAGCACCCCGGGACTTACGAACACCGGGGAGCTGTTTTTT,CASTPGLTNTGELFF
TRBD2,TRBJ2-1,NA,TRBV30,TGTGCCTGGAGTAAGACTAGCGGCTCCTACAATGAGCAGTTCTTC,CAWSKTSGSYNEQFF
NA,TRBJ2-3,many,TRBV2,TGTGCCAGCAGTGATCCACTGCGGGATACGCAGTATTTT,CASSDPLRDTQYF
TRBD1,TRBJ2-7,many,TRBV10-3,TGTGCCATCAGTGAGGTGACAGGGAGTTACGAGCAGTACTTC,CAISEVTGSYEQYF
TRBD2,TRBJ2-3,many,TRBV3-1,TGTGCCAGCAGCCAAGATGGGACTAGGTCCGATACGCAGTATTTT,CASSQDGTRSDTQYF
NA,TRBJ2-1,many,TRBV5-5,TGTGCCAGCATGCGACAGGGACTCTACAATGAGCAGTTCTTC,CASMRQGLYNEQFF
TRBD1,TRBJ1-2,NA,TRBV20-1,TGCAGTGCTAGCCCCGGGACAGGGGTTTCGTATGGCTACACCTTC,CSASPGTGVSYGYTF
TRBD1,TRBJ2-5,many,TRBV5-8,TGTGCCAGCAGCTTGGCCGGGACAGGGTTCCAAGAGACCCAGTACTTC,CASSLAGTGFQETQYF
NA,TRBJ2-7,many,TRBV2,TGTGCCAGCAGTGATCTTCGGGGCTACGAGCAGTACTTC,CASSDLRGYEQYF
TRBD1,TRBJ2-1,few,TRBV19,TGTGCCAGTAGTGCGATCCGGGACAGGGGGCGGAATGAGCAGTTCTTC,CASSAIRDRGRNEQFF
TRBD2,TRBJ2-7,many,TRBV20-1,TGCAGTGCTAGAGGACCCACGGGCCTAGCGGGGTACGAGCAGTACTTC,CSARGPTGLAGYEQYF
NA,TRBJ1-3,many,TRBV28,TGTGCCAGTTTAGCGGCCGCCTCTGGAAACACCATATATTTT,CASLAAASGNTIYF
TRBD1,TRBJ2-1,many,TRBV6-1,TGTGCCAGCAGTTACGGTGGGACAGGGGCCTACAATGAGCAGTTCTTC,CASSYGGTGAYNEQFF
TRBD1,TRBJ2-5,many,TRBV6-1,TGTGCCAGCAGTTCCCTCGGGACAGGGGAAGAGACCCAGTACTTC,CASSSLGTGEETQYF
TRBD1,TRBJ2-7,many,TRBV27,TGTGCCAGCAGTTTTGGGGACAGCTCCTACGAGCAGTACTTC,CASSFGDSSYEQYF
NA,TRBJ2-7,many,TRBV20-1,TGCAGTGCTGGCGGGACCTCCAGCTCCTACGAGCAGTACTTC,CSAGGTSSSYEQYF
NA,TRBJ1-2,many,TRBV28,TGTGCCAGCAGCCAACCCCCTGCAGGGAGCGGCTACACCTTC,CASSQPPAGSGYTF
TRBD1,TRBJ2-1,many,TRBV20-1,TGCAGTGCTAGAGTACAGGGGGCCTACAATGAGCAGTTCTTC,CSARVQGAYNEQFF
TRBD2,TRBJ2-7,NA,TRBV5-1,TGCGCCAGCAGCTTGGCCGCGGCTAGCGGGAGCTACGAGCAGTACTTC,CASSLAAASGSYEQYF
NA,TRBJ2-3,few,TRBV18,TGTGCCAGCTCACCACAGTCGAACCGCGGGAGCACAGATACGCAGTATTTT,CASSPQSNRGSTDTQYF
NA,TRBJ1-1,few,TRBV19,TGTGCCAGTAGCCAACAGGGAGGGAACACTGAAGCTTTCTTT,CASSQQGGNTEAFF
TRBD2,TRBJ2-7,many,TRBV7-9,TGTGCCAGCAGCTTAGGTAGCGGGCCTTTCTACGAGCAGTACTTC,CASSLGSGPFYEQYF
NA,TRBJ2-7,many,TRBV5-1,TGCGCCAGCAGCTTGGTTACAGGGAGTCCGGGTGAGCAGTACTTC,CASSLVTGSPGEQYF
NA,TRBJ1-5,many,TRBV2,TGTGCCAGCAGTGTGGGGAATCAGCCCCAGCATTTT,CASSVGNQPQHF
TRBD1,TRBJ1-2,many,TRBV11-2,TGTGCCAGCAGCTTGGGACAGGGGTGGTACTATGGCTACACCTTC,CASSLGQGWYYGYTF
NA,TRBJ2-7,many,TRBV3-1,TGTGCCAGCAGCCAAGGGTTCTTACGGGGCCACGAGCAGTACTTC,CASSQGFLRGHEQYF
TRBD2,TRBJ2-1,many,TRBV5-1,TGCGCCAGCAGCTTGGGTCTAGCGGGGTCTCACAATGAGCAGTTCTTC,CASSLGLAGSHNEQFF
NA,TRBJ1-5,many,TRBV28,TGTGCCAGCAGTTGGGGGACAAATCAGCCCCAGCATTTT,CASSWGTNQPQHF
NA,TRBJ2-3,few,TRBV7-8,TGTGCCAGCAGCTTAAAAGGCAATCCTTTAGCGCAGTATTTT,CASSLKGNPLAQYF
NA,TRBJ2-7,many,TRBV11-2,TGTGCCAGCAGCTTAGGAGAACAGAACTACGAGCAGTACTTC,CASSLGEQNYEQYF
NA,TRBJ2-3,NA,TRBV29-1,TGCAGCGTTTACACAGATACGCAGTATTTT,CSVYTDTQYF
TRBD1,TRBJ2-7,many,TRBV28,TGTGCCAGCAGTACTCCGGGACAGGGCACCCCCTACGAGCAGTACTTC,CASSTPGQGTPYEQYF
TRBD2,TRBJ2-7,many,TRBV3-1,TGTGCCACCCGTAGCGGGAGCTCCTACGAGCAGTACTTC,CATRSGSSYEQYF
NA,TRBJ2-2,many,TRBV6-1,TGTGCCAGCAGTGAAAGAGTTGCCGGGGAGCTGTTTTTT,CASSERVAGELFF
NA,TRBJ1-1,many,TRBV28,TGTGCCAGCTCGAGACACTTAAACACTGAAGCTTTCTTT,CASSRHLNTEAFF
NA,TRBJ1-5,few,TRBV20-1,TGCAGTGCTAGAGTTGCCGGGGAAGTAGATCAGCCCCAGCATTTT,CSARVAGEVDQPQHF
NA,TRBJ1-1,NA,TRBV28,TGTGCCAGCAGTAAAAACGAGGGGATATCAACTGAAGCTTTCTTT,CASSKNEGISTEAFF
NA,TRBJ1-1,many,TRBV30,TGTGCCTGGAGTGTACGGAACAGGATGAACACTGAAGCTTTCTTT,CAWSVRNRMNTEAFF
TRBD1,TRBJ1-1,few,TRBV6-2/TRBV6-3,TGTGCCAGCAGTTACTCGAGGACAGGGGGGAACACTGAAGCTTTCTTT,CASSYSRTGGNTEAFF
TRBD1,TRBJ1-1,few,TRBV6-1,TGTGCCAGCAGTGTAACAGGGGCGAACACTGAAGCTTTCTTT,CASSVTGANTEAFF
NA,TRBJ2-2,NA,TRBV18,TGTGCCAGCTCACCCCAGGCTCTGCAGGGCCTCGCGAACACCGGGGAGCTGTTTTTT,CASSPQALQGLANTGELFF
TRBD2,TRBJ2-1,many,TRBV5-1,TGCGCCAGCAGCTTGGGGAGCGGGAGGGCCTCCAATGAGCAGTTCTTC,CASSLGSGRASNEQFF
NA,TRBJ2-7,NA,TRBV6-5,TGTGCCAGCACGTTGGACATCTCCTACGAGCAGTACTTC,CASTLDISYEQYF
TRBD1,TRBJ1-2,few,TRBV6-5,TGTGCCAGCATTCTCGACAGGGGAGGCTATGGCTACACCTTC,CASILDRGGYGYTF
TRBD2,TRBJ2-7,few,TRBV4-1,TGCGCCAGCAGCCCCTCGGCTACTAGCGGGCTACCCTACGAGCAGTACTTC,CASSPSATSGLPYEQYF
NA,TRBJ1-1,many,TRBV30,TGTGCCTGGAGTGTAAGGGGGGTCGACACTGAAGCTTTCTTT,CAWSVRGVDTEAFF